This TCR beta chain stems from a study of blood T cell repertoires in COVID-19. Study as a whole: There were acute and convalescent COVID-19 samples, and they came from the United States, Italy and Spain.

The CDR3 is 16 residues long. In germline, CDR1 is MNHEY, CDR2 SVGAGI. V shed 0 bases and J shed 0 bases, with 10 bases lying between them. The protocol was immunoSEQ multiplex PCR, while the TCRdb copy is restricted to in-frame clones and leaves out a portion. The table shows some 20,000 clones, with roughly 87% occurring only once. The sequenced sample consisted of peripheral blood. The chain carries TRBV6-5 and TRBJ2-3; D ambiguous. The receptor was isolated from a man in his 70s with acute or convalescent COVID-19. The CDR3 DNA reads TGTGCCAGCAGTTACTCGAATTCTATTAGCACAGATACGCAGTATTTT. Protein: CASSYSNSISTDTQYF.